The T cell receptor (beta chain) under discussion was sequenced for a study of blood T cells in healthy people across ages. The study, taken as a whole, reports: PBMCs left unsorted prevented a conclusive naive versus antigen-experienced comparison.

Every sample had a minimum of 7 million PBMCs isolated. This CDR3 region has 13 residues. Trimming left V 0 bases short and J 7 bases short, with 9 bases between. The V gene's germline CDR1 is DFQATT and CDR2 SNEGSKA (reference sequence). Alongside a J-beta primer mix, a sample-barcoded 5' primer served in a second PCR lasting roughly 6 to 12 cycles. One entry per CDR3 protein, called by TCRdb with MiXCR from the 5' RACE reads. The data show fewer than 750,000 distinct CDR3 sequences, with 47% seen just once and 20% to 25% held by the top ten. To note about this clonotype: Its antigen is not identified.

This clonotype was sampled from a man aged 80 or over in good health. V is TRBV20-1 and J is TRBJ2-2; D unresolved. The specimen sequenced was blood. The CDR3 nucleotides are TGCAGTGCTAGAGAAGGACCTCTCGGGGAGCTGTTTTTT. Translated: CSAREGPLGELFF.